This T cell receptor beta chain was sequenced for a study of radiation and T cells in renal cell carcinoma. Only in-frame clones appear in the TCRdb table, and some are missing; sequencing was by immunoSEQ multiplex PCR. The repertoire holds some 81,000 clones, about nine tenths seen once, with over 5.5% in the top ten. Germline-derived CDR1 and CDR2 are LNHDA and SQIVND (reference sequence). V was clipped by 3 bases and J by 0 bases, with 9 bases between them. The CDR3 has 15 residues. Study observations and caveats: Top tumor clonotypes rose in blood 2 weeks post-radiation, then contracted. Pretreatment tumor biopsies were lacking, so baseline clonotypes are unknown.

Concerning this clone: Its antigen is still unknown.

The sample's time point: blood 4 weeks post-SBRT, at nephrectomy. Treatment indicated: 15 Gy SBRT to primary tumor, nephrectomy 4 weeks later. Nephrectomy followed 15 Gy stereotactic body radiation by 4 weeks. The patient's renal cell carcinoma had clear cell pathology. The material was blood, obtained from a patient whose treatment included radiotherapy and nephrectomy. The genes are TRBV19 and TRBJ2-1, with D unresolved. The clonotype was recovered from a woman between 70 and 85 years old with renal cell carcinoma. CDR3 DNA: TGTGCCAGTAGTATGGCAGGCAGCTCCTACAATGAGCAGTTCTTC. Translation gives CASSMAGSSYNEQFF.